The clone carrying this TCR beta chain was detected only once. The CDR3 length is 15 residues. Germline CDR1 is SGHTA and CDR2 is FQGNSA. V lost 2 bases, J lost 9 bases, and 6 bases stayed unmatched. The sample comes from a study of CD8+ T cells in alopecia areata. Sequencing relied on a cDNA template that was reverse transcribed from extracted RNA. Sequencing used immunoSEQ multiplex PCR; TCRdb keeps in-frame clones, though not all of them. The sample holds roughly 190,000 clones; roughly 60% are singletons and the top ten take approximately 1%. Treatment of the sample: oral pan-JAK inhibitor, 5-10 mg twice daily.

The sample consisted of CD4+ T cells sorted from blood, taken at week 24, from a patient treated with tofacitinib. The chain uses TRBV7-2 and TRBJ1-6; the match to TRBD1 covers 8 bases. The receptor's source is a human donor with alopecia areata. The CDR3 loop reads CASSLSGQVGSPLHF. CDR3 DNA sequence: TGTGCCAGCAGCTTATCGGGACAGGTTGGTTCACCCCTCCACTTT.